The entry below gives a single T cell receptor beta chain sequence along with its context. This sample was included in a study of blood T cell repertoires in COVID-19. At the level of the study: Both acute and convalescent COVID-19 samples were obtained from the United States, Italy and Spain.

Those who participated ranged in age from roughly 18 to 100 years and resided in 20 to 25 US areas. Study processing details: Reference gene primer amplification in the assay estimated nucleated cell counts. The protocol was immunoSEQ multiplex PCR, while the TCRdb copy is restricted to in-frame clones and leaves out a portion. V and J calls and clone size are given by that table; D and trimming were obtained from the DNA. The sample has about 270,000 clones; less than 95% are singletons. This CDR3 has 13 amino acids. V was pared by 4 bases and J by 9 bases, with 10 bases between. The J gene is TRBJ1-6, the V gene TRBV12-3 or TRBV12-4, with D perhaps matching TRBD1 (6 bases). This clonotype originated in a man between 35 and 55 years old who had been exposed to COVID-19. Sequencing was carried out using PBMCs or T cells enriched from blood (not recorded which). The CDR3 reads CASSWGLGSPLHF. The CDR3 DNA follows: TGTGCCAGCAGTTGGGGGCTGGGTTCACCCCTCCACTTT.